This entry features one TCR beta chain sequence. The specificity of this receptor is unknown. Within one base of it there is no much larger clone, and no base qualities were kept. A distance of 12 bases separates the germline ends of V and J, which lose 2 bases and 7 bases respectively. The germline V gene (reference sequence) provides CDR1 SEHNR and CDR2 FQNEAQ. There are 13 amino acids in the CDR3, from cysteine to phenylalanine inclusive. Left in the record is the CDR3 DNA by itself, 39 bases read in frame from the first base. These data belong to a study of beta chain features in type 1 diabetes (dated by TCRdb to 2017 to 2018). About the full investigation: Patients and healthy donors did not differ in mean age, gender distribution, total cell number or subset yield. A total of roughly 99,000,000 sorted cells were examined across all samples, and the number of cells per subset was strongly correlated with RNA yield. Regulatory and stem cell-like memory subsets were isolated from only 8 patients and roughly 8 healthy donors, whereas naive and central memory subsets came from all 30 or so donors. In the study, recently diagnosed type 1 diabetes patients and matched healthy donors were compared on the TCRB repertoires of their sorted circulating CD4+ T cell subsets.

The entire amount of isolated RNA was reverse transcribed using the High Capacity cDNA Reverse Transcription Kit, so the sequenced TCRB transcripts were expressed ones. Naive, central memory and regulatory T cell samples underwent deep immunoSEQ sequencing, averaging about 3.5 million total reads per sample. After sorted cells were lysed in RLT buffer, RNA was extracted with DNase-treated RNeasy Micro or Mini kits, with the choice depending on cell number. To prevent cross-contamination, every cell subset was processed on its own, while patient and healthy donor samples were processed together. The immunoSEQ multiplex PCR was used to amplify TCRB sequences from cDNA, yielding 87-bp fragments that span the CDR3 region. Amplicons were sequenced on the Illumina HiSeq platform. The paper's processing steps were these. PCR bias was corrected computationally using synthetic template baselines, and reads within Hamming distance 2 were collapsed, with unmergeable singletons discarded. Reads were aligned against IMGT so that V, D and J genes, CDR3 length and insertions or deletions at six rearrangement sites could be assigned. Within each subset, clonotype counts were normalized to the number of sorted cells before true diversity and Gini coefficients were calculated with the tcR R package. Repertoire sharing was quantified using the overlap coefficient calculated on TCRB nucleotide sequences. Out-of-frame TCRB sequences from naive cells were analyzed as a proxy for the pre-selection repertoire. The table comes from immuneACCESS by way of TCRdb, which keeps in-frame sequences with V and J called. Part of the clones is missing from these tables; in studies checked, under half for an unresolved V gene and the rest for unknown reasons. For V, J and clone size, that table is used; D and trimming come from the DNA. Present in this sample are 300,000 to 450,000 clones, 10% to 15% of which were seen just once. Roughly 0.017% of the sample comes from the top ten.

Each donor gave one peripheral blood draw, averaging approximately 110 mL, which was collected into heparinised tubes. A BD FACSAria II was used to sort naive, central memory, regulatory and stem cell-like memory CD4+ T cells with a panel that included CD45RO, CCR7, CD25, CD127, CD95 and CD27. Purity was above 98% for every sorted population. PBMCs were separated immediately by Lymphoprep density gradient centrifugation and were stained directly, without being cultured. To minimize batch effects, samples were stained and sorted in pairs, one healthy donor with one patient per experiment. Here is what the overall study found, with its caveats: The naive, central memory and regulatory TCRB repertoires appeared to resemble one another more closely among patients than among healthy donors. Fewer insertions and more nucleotide deletions at VDJ recombination sites were observed in patients with type 1 diabetes, implying thymic rearrangement abnormalities. PCR might favor shorter templates, but patient and control samples were amplified and corrected together, so any skew would affect both groups equally. Because small numbers of individuals were included in the HLA sub-analyses, any influence of HLA type on TCRB rearrangement was left unresolved. Type 1 diabetes patients showed a moderate but significant shortening of TCRB CDR3 length in all four CD4+ subsets. Because cDNA rather than genomic DNA was sequenced, highly expressing activated cells could have been over-represented, although no difference in activation and CD3 levels was found between groups.

The clonotype was recovered from a man aged 18 to 29 in good health. The specimen sequenced was naive CD4+ T cells from blood. The cell subset or site label corresponds to: true naive CD4+ T cells. Here the chain combines TRBV7-9 and TRBJ2-7, with no confidently assigned D gene. The CDR3 loop reads CASSLLSTREQYF. The DNA sequence follows: TGTGCCAGCAGCTTACTGAGCACCAGGGAGCAGTACTTC.